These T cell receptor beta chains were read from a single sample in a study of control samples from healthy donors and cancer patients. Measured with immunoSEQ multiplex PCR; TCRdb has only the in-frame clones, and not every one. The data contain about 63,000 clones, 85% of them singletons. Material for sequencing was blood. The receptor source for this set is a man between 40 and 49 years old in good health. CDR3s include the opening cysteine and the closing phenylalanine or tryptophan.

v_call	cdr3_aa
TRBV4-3	CASSQDSRTTNTGELFF
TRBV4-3	CASSQEAGINQPQHF
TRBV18	CASSPFTPGTDSYEQYF
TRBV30	CAWSDGDGYEQYF
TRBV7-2	CASSRDRGTTFF
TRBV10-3	CAISESGVNTEAFF
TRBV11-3	CASSVLDRNTGELFF
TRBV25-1	CASRQTSGNTIYF
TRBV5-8	CASSPRTRISYNEQFF
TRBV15	CATSLSRTGGYGYTF
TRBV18	CASSPGQGANTEAFF
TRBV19	CASSRDRGRWAFGVKRIEQYF
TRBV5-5	CASSLRDRDTEAFF
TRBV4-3	CASSRYPGQDNEQFF
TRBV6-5	CASSFRDNNQPQHF
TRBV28	CASRRDLQNIQYF
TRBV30	CAWSMRQGTDTQYF
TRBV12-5	CASGRGDETSTEAFF
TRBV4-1	CASSQPLTGSTYEQYF
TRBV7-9	CASTQTTGGYEQYF
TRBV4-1	CASSQEFGDGYTF
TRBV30	CAWKGPTFSGNTIYF
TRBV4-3	CASSQDVLVSYEQYF
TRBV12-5	CASGRTGVGNQPQHF
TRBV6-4	CASSLDGNTGELFF
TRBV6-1	CASSGPSGSSYNEQFF
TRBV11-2	CASSATRSNTEAFF
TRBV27	CASSLFGGSSFSPLHF
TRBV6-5	CASVTPGRGNTEAFF
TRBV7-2	CASSATGGNQPQHF
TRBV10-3	CAISESWQVYEQYF
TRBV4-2	CASSQEIQGASGQFF
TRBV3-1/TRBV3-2	CASSQDGMDFPRQYF